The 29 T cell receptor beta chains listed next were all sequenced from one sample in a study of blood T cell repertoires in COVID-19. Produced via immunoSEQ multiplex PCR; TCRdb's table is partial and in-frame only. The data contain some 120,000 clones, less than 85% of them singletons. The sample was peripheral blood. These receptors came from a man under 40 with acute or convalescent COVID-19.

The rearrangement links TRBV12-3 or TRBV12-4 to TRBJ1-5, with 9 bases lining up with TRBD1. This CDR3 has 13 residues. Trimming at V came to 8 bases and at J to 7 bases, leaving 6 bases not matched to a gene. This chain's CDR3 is CASGTGGYQPQHF. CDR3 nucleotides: TGTGCCAGCGGTACAGGGGGCTACCAGCCCCAGCATTTT.

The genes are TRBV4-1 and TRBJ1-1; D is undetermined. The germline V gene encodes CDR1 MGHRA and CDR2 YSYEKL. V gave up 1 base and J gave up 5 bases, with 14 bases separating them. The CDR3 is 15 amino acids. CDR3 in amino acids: CASSQGLRGGTEAFF. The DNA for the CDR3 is TGCGCCAGCAGCCAAGGACTACGGGGTGGAACTGAAGCTTTCTTT.

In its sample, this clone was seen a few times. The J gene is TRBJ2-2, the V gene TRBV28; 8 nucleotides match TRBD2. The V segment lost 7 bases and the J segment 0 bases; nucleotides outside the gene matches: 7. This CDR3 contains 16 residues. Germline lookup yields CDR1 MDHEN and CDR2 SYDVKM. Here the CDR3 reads CASNYLSGANTGELFF. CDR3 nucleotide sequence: TGTGCCAGCAATTACCTTAGCGGGGCGAACACCGGGGAGCTGTTTTTT.

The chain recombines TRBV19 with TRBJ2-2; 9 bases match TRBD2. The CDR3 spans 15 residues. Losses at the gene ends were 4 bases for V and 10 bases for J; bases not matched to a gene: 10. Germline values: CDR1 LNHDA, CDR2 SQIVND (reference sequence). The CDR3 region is CASSTLRTSEKELFF. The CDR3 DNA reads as TGTGCCAGTAGTACACTAAGGACTAGCGAGAAGGAGCTGTTTTTT.

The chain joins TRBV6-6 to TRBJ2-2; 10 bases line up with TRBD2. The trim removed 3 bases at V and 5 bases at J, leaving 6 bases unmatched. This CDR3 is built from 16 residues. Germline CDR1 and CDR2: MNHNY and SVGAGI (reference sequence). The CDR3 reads CASSYRSGRSTGELFF. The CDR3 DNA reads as TGTGCCAGCAGTTATCGTAGCGGGAGGTCAACCGGGGAGCTGTTTTTT.

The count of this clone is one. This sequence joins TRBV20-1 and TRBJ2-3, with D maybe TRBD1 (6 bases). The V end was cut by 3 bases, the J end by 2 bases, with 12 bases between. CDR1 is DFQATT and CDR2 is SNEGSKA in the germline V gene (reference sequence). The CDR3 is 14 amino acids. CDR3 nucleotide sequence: TGCAGTGCTAGTGCAGGGGCAAACACAGATACGCAGTATTTT. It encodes CSASAGANTDTQYF.

The CDR3 reads CASSAGTSGEDTGELFF. The CDR3 DNA sequence: TGTGCCAGCAGCGCCGGGACTAGCGGGGAGGACACCGGGGAGCTGTTTTTT. The chain recombines TRBV9 with TRBJ2-2; 13 bases align to TRBD2. J lost 3 bases, V lost 3 bases, and 5 bases had no gene match. This CDR3 contains 17 residues. Germline V gene lookup returns CDR1 SGDLS and CDR2 YYNGEE.

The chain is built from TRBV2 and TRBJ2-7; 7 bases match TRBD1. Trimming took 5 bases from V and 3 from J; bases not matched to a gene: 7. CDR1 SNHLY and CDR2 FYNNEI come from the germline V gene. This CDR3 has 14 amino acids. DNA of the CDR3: TGTGCCAGCAGTCCAGGACAGGTTAACTACGAGCAGTACTTC. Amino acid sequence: CASSPGQVNYEQYF. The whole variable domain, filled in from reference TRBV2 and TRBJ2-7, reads EPEVTQTPSHQVTQMGQEVILRCVPISNHLYFYWYRQILGQKVEFLVSFYNNEISEKSEIFDDQFSVERPDGSNFTLKIRSTKLEDSAMYFCASSPGQVNYEQYFGPGTRLTVT.

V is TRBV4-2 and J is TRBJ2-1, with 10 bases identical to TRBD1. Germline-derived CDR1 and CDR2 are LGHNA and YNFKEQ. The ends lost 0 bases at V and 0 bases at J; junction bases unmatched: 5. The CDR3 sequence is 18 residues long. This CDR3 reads CASSQEEGQGFSYNEQFF. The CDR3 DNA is TGTGCCAGCAGCCAAGAAGAGGGACAGGGGTTCTCCTACAATGAGCAGTTCTTC.

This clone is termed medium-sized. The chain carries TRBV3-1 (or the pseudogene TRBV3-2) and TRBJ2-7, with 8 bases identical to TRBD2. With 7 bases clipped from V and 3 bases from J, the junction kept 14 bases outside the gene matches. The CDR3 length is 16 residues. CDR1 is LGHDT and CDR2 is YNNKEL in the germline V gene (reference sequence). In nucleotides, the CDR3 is TGTGCCAGCATGGTCGTAGTTGATAGCGGGGACTACGAGCAGTACTTC. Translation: CASMVVVDSGDYEQYF.

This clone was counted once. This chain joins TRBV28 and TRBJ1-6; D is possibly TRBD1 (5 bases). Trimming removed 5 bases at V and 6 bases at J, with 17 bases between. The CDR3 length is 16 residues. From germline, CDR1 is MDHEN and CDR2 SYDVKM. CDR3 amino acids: CASSIPGPGPNSPLHF. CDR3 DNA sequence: TGTGCCAGCAGTATCCCAGGGCCGGGCCCTAATTCACCCCTCCACTTT.

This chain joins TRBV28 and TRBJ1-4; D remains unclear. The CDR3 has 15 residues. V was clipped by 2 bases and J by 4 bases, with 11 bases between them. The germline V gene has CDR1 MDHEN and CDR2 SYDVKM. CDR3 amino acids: CASSLLSGNNEKLFF. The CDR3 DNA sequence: TGTGCCAGCAGTTTACTTTCGGGAAATAATGAAAAACTGTTTTTT.

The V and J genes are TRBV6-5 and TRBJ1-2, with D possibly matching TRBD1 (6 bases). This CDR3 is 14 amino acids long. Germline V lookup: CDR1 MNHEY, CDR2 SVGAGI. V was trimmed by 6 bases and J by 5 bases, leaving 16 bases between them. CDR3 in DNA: TGTGCCAGCAGCCCACAGGGTCTCTCATATGGCTACACCTTC. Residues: CASSPQGLSYGYTF.

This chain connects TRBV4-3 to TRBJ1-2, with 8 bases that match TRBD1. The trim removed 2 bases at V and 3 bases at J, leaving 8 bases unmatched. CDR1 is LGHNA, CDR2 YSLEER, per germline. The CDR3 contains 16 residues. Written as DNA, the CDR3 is TGCGCCAGCAGCCAAAGTTACAGGGGGGATTACTATGGCTACACCTTC. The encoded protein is CASSQSYRGDYYGYTF.

Written as DNA, the CDR3 is TGTGCCAGCAGTTCTACCGCCGGGACAGCAATTAGCACAGATACGCAGTATTTT. Protein product: CASSSTAGTAISTDTQYF. This chain uses TRBV27 with TRBJ2-3, with TRBD1 matching over 7 bases. The V and J ends lost 4 bases and 0 bases, in that order; junction bases with no gene match: 13. The CDR3 contains 18 residues. Germline V gives CDR1 MNHEY, CDR2 SMNVEV (reference sequence).

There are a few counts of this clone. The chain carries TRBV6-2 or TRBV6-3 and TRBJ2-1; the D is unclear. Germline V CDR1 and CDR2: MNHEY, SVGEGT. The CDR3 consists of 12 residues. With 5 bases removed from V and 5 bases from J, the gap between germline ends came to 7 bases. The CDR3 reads CASSLRNNEQFF. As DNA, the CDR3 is TGTGCCAGCAGTCTCAGGAACAATGAGCAGTTCTTC.

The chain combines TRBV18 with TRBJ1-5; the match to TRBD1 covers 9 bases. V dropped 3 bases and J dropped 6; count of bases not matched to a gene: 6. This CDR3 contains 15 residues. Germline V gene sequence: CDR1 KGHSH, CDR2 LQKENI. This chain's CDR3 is CASSPGQGGGQPQHF. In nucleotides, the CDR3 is TGTGCCAGCTCACCGGGACAGGGTGGAGGTCAGCCCCAGCATTTT.

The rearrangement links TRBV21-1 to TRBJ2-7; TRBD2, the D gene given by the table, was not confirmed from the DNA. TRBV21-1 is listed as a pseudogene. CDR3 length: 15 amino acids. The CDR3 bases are TGTGCCAGCAGCAGTAGCGGGAGCCCCTCCTACGAGCAGTACGTC. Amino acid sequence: CASSSSGSPSYEQYV.

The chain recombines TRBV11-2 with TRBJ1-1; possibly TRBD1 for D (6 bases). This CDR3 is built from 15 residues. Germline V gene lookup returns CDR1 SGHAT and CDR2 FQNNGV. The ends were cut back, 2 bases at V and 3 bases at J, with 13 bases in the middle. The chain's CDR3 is CASSLTFQGYTEAFF. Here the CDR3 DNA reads TGTGCCAGCAGCTTAACGTTCCAGGGGTACACTGAAGCTTTCTTT.

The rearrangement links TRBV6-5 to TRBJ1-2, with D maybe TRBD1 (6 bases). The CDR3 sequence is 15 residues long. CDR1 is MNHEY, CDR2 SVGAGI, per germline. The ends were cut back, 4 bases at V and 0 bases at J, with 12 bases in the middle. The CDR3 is CASSSDSYSNYGYTF. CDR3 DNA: TGTGCCAGCAGTTCGGACAGCTATTCTAACTATGGCTACACCTTC.

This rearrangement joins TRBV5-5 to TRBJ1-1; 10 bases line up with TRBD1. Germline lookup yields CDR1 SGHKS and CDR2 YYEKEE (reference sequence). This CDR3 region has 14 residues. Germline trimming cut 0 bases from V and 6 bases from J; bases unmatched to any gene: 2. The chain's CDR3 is CASSLGQGAAEAFF. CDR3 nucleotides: TGTGCCAGCAGCTTGGGACAGGGGGCGGCTGAAGCTTTCTTT. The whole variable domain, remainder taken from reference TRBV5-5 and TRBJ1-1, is DAGVTQSPTHLIKTRGQQVTLRCSPISGHKSVSWYQQVLGQGPQFIFQYYEKEERGRGNFPDRFSARQFPNYSSELNVNALLLGDSALYLCASSLGQGAAEAFFGQGTRLTVV.

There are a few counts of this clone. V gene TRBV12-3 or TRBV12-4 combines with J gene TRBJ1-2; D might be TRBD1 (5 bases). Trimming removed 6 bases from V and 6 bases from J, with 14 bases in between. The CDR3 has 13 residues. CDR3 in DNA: TGTGCCAGCAGAACAGGTCCCTGGGATGGCTACACCTTC. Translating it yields CASRTGPWDGYTF.

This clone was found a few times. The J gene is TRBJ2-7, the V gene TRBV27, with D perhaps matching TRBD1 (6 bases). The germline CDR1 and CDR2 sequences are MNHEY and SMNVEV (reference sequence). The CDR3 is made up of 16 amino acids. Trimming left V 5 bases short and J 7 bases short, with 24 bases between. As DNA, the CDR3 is TGTGCCAGCAGTCTGACATCCGGGACAAGGGTTGGGGAGCAGTACTTC. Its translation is CASSLTSGTRVGEQYF.

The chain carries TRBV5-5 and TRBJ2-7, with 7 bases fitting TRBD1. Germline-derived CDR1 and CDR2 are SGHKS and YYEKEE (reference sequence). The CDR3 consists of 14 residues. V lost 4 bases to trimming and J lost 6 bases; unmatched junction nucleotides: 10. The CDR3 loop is CASSTSIDRVEQYV. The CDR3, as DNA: TGTGCCAGCAGCACCTCAATTGACAGGGTCGAGCAGTACGTC.

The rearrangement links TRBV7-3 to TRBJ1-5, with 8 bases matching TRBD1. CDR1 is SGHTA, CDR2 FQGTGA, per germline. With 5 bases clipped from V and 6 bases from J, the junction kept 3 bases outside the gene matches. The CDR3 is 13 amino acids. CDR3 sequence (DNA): TGTGCCAGCAGCCCTGACAGGGGTCAGCCCCAGCATTTT. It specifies CASSPDRGQPQHF.

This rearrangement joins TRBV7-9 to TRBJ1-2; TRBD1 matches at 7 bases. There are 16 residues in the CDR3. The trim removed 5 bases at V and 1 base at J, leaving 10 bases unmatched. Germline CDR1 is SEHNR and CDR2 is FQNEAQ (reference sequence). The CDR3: CASSLGQQQLNYGYTF. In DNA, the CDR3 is TGTGCCAGCAGCCTGGGACAGCAGCAGCTTAACTATGGCTACACCTTC.

CDR3 sequence: CASSQAIVSDTQYF. CDR3 in DNA: TGTGCCAGCAGCCAAGCTATAGTTTCAGATACGCAGTATTTT. The J gene is TRBJ2-3, the V gene TRBV3-1 (or the pseudogene TRBV3-2); D uncertain. Per the germline V gene, CDR1 is LGHDT and CDR2 is YNNKEL (reference sequence). The CDR3 loop spans 14 amino acids. The V end was cut by 1 base, the J end by 4 bases, with 9 bases between.

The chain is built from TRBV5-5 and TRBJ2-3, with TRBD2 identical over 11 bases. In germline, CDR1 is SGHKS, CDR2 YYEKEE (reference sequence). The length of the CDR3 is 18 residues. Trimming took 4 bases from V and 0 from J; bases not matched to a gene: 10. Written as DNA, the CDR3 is TGTGCCAGCAGCCAGATAGGGACTAGCGGTGGGAGCACAGATACGCAGTATTTT. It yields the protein CASSQIGTSGGSTDTQYF.

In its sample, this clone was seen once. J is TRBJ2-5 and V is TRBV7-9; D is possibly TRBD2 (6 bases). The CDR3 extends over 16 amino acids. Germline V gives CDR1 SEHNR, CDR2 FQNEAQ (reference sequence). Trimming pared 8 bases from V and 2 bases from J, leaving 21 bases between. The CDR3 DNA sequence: TGTGCCAGCCGGAAGGGCACCTCTAGCGAACAAGAGACCCAGTACTTC. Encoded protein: CASRKGTSSEQETQYF. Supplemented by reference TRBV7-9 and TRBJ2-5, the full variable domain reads DTGVSQNPRHKITKRGQNVTFRCDPISEHNRLYWYRQTLGQGPEFLTYFQNEAQLEKSRLLSDRFSAERPKGSFSTLEIQRTEQGDSAMYLCASRKGTSSEQETQYFGPGTRLLVL.